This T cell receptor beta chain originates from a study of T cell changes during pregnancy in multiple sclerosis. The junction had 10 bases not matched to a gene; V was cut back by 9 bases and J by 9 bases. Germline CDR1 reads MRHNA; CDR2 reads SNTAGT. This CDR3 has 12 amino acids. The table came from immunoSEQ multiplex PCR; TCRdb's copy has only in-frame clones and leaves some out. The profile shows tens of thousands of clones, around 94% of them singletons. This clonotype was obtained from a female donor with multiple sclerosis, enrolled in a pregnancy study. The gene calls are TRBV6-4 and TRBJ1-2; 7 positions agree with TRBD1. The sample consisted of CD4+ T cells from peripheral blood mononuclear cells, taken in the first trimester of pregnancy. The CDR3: CARETGNERYTF. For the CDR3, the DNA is TGTGCCAGAGAGACAGGGAATGAACGCTACACCTTC.